Sequencing of this T cell receptor beta chain was carried out in a study of blood T cell repertoires in COVID-19. Germline CDR1 is MNHNY and CDR2 is SVGAGI (reference sequence). Trimming took off 3 bases at V and 5 bases at J, with 14 bases between the two ends. This CDR3 is 15 amino acids long. As originally analysed: Reference gene primer amplification gave estimated nucleated cell counts. Sequenced by immunoSEQ multiplex PCR; TCRdb stores in-frame clones only, minus some. V, J and clone size reflect that table, while D and trimming were determined from the DNA. This table has fewer than 250,000 clones, 70% to 85% appearing once.

What was sequenced was peripheral blood. This chain uses TRBV6-6 with TRBJ1-5; D possibly corresponds to TRBD1 (6 bases). The sequence derives from a woman aged 80 or over with acute or convalescent COVID-19. DNA of the CDR3: TGTGCCAGCAGTTATACCAACAGGGAATATCAGCCCCAGCATTTT. It codes for CASSYTNREYQPQHF.